These T cell receptor beta chains were read from a single sample in a study of shared clonotypes between healthy human individuals. Method: immunoSEQ multiplex PCR; TCRdb's copy keeps in-frame clones and lacks some. The sample lists some 1,400,000 clones, approximately 96% occurring once. The sequencing input was naive CD4+ T cells sorted from blood. The receptors were gathered from a young man in good health. CDR3s include the opening cysteine and the closing phenylalanine or tryptophan. A D gene is named only where the DNA matches it firmly. Size is stated for part of the rows, as once, few or many counts, or as a class when the clone is expanded.

size,D,J,V,DNA,CDR3
.,TRBD1,TRBJ2-1,TRBV18,TGTGCCAGCTCACCCCGACAGGGGGACTACAATGAGCAGTTCTTC,CASSPRQGDYNEQFF
.,.,TRBJ2-1,TRBV5-1,TGCGCCAGCAGCACCACTAGCACGAACTACAATGAGCAGTTCTTC,CASSTTSTNYNEQFF
.,.,TRBJ2-5,TRBV28,TGTGCCAGCAGTTCCGCAGACAGGTACCAAGAGACCCAGTACTTC,CASSSADRYQETQYF
few,TRBD1,TRBJ2-1,TRBV5-5,TGTGCCAGCAGCTCTAGACAGGGGGAGATCTGGGAGCAGTTCTTC,CASSSRQGEIWEQFF
once,.,TRBJ2-3,TRBV28,TGTGCCAGCAGTCCAGGCGGACACACAGATACGCAGTATTTT,CASSPGGHTDTQYF
.,.,TRBJ1-5,TRBV18,TGTGCCAGCTCACCTCGACGGGACCCGGGTGTACCTAATCAGCCCCAGCATTTT,CASSPRRDPGVPNQPQHF
.,.,TRBJ2-7,TRBV27,TGTGCCAGCAGGGGACTTCGCCGCGGATTTAATCCCTTATACGAGCAGTACTTC,CASRGLRRGFNPLYEQYF
.,.,TRBJ2-5,TRBV5-4,TGTGCCAGCAGCTTGGCCGGCCGGGTCCAAGAGACCCAGTACTTC,CASSLAGRVQETQYF
few,.,TRBJ2-2,TRBV18,TGTGCCAGCTTACGTTTCTCAGAAACCCTAAACCCGAACACCGGGGAGCTGTTTTTT,CASLRFSETLNPNTGELFF
once,.,TRBJ2-1,TRBV2,TGTGCCAGCAGTGAAGCGAGGGCTAGTAACAATGAGCAGTTCTTC,CASSEARASNNEQFF
.,.,TRBJ1-1,TRBV29-1,TGCAGCGCTAAGACAGAGAACACTGAAGCTTTCTTT,CSAKTENTEAFF
.,TRBD1,TRBJ2-1,TRBV5-5,TGTGCCAGCAGGCCTACAGGGGCCGAACTAAAGCAGTTCTTC,CASRPTGAELKQFF
.,.,TRBJ1-4,TRBV5-5,TGTGCCAGCAGCTTGGCCCCGGGGGCGCGAACTAATGAAAAACTGTTTTTT,CASSLAPGARTNEKLFF
.,TRBD2,TRBJ2-7,TRBV10-3,TGTGCCATCAGTGAGGAGGGACTAGCGGGAGTATTCTACGAGCAGTACTTC,CAISEEGLAGVFYEQYF
.,TRBD2,TRBJ2-1,TRBV5-1,TGCGCCAGCAGCTTGGTTGCTAGCGGGACCTACAATGAGCAGTTCTTC,CASSLVASGTYNEQFF
once,.,TRBJ1-2,TRBV2,TGTGCCAGCAGCGGGGCGGACTATGGCTACACCTTC,CASSGADYGYTF
.,.,TRBJ1-1,TRBV9,TGTGCCAGCAGCCCGATTCCGGACTGGGACACTGAAGCTTTCTTT,CASSPIPDWDTEAFF
.,.,TRBJ2-2,TRBV6-5,TGTGCCAGCGCGGGGAGAACCGGGGAGCTGTTTTTT,CASAGRTGELFF
.,TRBD2,TRBJ2-7,TRBV6-6,TGTGCCAGCACGGGGGGCTACGAGCAGTACTTC,CASTGGYEQYF
.,.,TRBJ2-3,TRBV10-3,TGTGCCATCAGTGAGGCGGCACTAGCTTTGGATACGCAGTATTTT,CAISEAALALDTQYF
.,TRBD2,TRBJ2-3,TRBV28,TGTGCCAGCAGCGTCGGACTAGCGGGACTCACAGATACGCAGTATTTT,CASSVGLAGLTDTQYF
.,.,TRBJ2-5,TRBV6-1,TGTGCCACCAGAGAGGGGCACCAAGAGACCCAGTACTTC,CATREGHQETQYF